This record looks at one TCR beta chain sequence and its context. This specimen comes from a study of T cell changes during pregnancy in multiple sclerosis. Trimming stripped 5 bases from V and 5 bases from J, with 12 bases between. The germline V gene has CDR1 LNHDA and CDR2 SQIVND (reference sequence). The CDR3 totals 13 residues. Only in-frame clones appear in the TCRdb table, and some are missing; sequencing was by immunoSEQ multiplex PCR. The data contain around 53,000 clones, approximately 92% of them seen just once; the ten biggest clones take up 0.64%. The clonotype comes from a female donor with multiple sclerosis, enrolled in a pregnancy study. The material was CD4+ T cells from peripheral blood mononuclear cells, obtained after pregnancy. The chain uses TRBV19 and TRBJ1-1, with TRBD1 as a possible D gene (5 bases). CDR3 DNA sequence: TGTGCCAGTAGTCCACAGGCGTGGACTGAAGCTTTCTTT. The encoded protein is CASSPQAWTEAFF.